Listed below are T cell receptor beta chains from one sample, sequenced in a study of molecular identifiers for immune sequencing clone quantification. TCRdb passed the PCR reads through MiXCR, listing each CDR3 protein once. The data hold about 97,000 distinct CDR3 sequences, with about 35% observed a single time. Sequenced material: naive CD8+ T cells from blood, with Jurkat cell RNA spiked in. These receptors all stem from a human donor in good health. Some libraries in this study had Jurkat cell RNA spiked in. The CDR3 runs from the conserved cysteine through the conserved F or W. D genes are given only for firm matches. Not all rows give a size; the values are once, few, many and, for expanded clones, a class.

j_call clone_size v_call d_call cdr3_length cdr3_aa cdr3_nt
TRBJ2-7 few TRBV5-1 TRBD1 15 CASSSGQGPTSEQYF TGCGCCAGCAGCAGCGGACAGGGGCCCACGTCCGAGCAGTACTTC
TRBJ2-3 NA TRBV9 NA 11 CASSAGVTQYF TGTGCCAGCAGCGCTGGGGTAACGCAGTATTTT
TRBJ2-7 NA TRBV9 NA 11 CASSEGGEQYF TGTGCCAGCAGCGAGGGGGGCGAGCAGTACTTC
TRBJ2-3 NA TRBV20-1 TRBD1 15 CSATDRVFSTDTQYF TGCAGTGCTACCGACAGGGTCTTTTCCACAGATACGCAGTATTTT
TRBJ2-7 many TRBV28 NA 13 CASSLLGSYEQYF TGTGCCAGCAGTTTATTGGGAAGCTACGAGCAGTACTTC
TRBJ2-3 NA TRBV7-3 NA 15 CASSLSSWDADTQYF TGTGCCAGCAGCTTAAGTTCGTGGGACGCAGATACGCAGTATTTT
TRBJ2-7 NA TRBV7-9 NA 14 CAGSLARENYEQYF TGTGCCGGCAGCTTAGCCCGGGAGAACTACGAGCAGTACTTC
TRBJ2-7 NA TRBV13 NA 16 CASSHAEGGGSYEQYF TGTGCCAGCAGCCACGCAGAGGGAGGAGGCAGCTACGAGCAGTACTTC
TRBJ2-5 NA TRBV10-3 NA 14 CAISERGYQEPQYF TGTGCCATCAGTGAGAGAGGGTACCAAGAGCCCCAGTACTTC
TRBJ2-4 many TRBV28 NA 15 CASRPSGQVPPIQYF TGTGCCAGCAGACCCTCAGGGCAGGTGCCCCCTATTCAGTACTTC